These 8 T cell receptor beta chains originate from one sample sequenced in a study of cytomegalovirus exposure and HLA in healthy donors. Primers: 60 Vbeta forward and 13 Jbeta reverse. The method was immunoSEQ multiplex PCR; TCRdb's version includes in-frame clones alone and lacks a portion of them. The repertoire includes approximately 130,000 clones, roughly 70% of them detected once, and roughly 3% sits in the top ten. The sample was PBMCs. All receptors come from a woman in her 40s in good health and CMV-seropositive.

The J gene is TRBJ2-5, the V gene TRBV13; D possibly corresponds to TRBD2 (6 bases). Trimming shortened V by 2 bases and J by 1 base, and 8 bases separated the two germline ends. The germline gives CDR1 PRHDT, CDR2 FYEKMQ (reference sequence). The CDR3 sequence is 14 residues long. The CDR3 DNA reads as TGTGCCAGCAGCTTACGGGGAGGCCAAGAGACCCAGTACTTC. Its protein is CASSLRGGQETQYF.

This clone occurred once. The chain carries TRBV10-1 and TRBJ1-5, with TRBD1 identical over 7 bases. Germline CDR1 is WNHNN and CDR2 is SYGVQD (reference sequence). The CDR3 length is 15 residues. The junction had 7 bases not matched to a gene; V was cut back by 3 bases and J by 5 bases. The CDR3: CASSEPATGHQPQHF. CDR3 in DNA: TGCGCCAGCAGTGAACCCGCGACAGGGCATCAGCCCCAGCATTTT.

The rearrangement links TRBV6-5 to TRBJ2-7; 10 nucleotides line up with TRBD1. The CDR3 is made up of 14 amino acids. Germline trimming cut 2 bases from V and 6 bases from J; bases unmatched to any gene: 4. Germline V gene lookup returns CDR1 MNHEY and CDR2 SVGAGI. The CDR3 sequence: CASSYRDRGLEQYF. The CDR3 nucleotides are TGTGCCAGCAGTTACAGGGACAGGGGACTCGAGCAGTACTTC.

The CDR3 bases are TGTGCCAGCAGCTCAACAGGGGGAGTCTCCTACGAGCAGTACTTC. It translates to CASSSTGGVSYEQYF. The chain combines TRBV7-3 with TRBJ2-7; 8 bases agree with TRBD1. V shed 4 bases and J 0 bases; nucleotides not matched to a gene: 5. Germline V gene sequence: CDR1 SGHTA, CDR2 FQGTGA. The CDR3 covers 15 residues.

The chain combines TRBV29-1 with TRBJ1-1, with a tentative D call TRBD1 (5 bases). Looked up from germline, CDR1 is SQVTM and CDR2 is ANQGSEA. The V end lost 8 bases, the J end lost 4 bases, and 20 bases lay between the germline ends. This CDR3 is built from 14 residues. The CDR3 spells CSTEPTGGTTEAFF. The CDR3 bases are TGCAGCACCGAACCAACAGGTGGCACCACTGAAGCTTTCTTT.

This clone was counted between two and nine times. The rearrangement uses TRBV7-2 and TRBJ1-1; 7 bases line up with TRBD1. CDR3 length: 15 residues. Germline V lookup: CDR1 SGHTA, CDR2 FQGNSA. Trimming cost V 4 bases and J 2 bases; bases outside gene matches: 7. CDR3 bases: TGTGCCAGCAGCTCTGGTGGGACAGTAAACACTGAAGCTTTCTTT. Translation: CASSSGGTVNTEAFF.

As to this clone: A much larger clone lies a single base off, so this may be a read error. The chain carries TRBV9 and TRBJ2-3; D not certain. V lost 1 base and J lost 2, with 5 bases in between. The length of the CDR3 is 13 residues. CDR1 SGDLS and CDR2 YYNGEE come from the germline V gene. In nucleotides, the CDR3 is TGTGCCAGCAGCGTACAGAACACAGATACGCAGTATTTT. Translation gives CASSVQNTDTQYF.

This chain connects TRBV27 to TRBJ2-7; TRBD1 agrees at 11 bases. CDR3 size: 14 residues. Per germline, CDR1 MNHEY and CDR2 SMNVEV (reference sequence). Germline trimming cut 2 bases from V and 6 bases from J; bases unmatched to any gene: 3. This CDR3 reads CASSLSGTGGEQYF. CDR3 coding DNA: TGTGCCAGCAGTTTAAGTGGGACAGGGGGCGAGCAGTACTTC.